This T cell receptor (beta chain) originates from a study of blood T cell repertoires in COVID-19. Study summary: Sources were T cells, B-cell-depleted T cells, or PBMCs; the material itself was cDNA or gDNA.

The CDR3 consists of 13 residues. V was trimmed by 5 bases and J by 5 bases, leaving 12 bases between them. Germline loops: CDR1 SEHNR, CDR2 FQNEAQ (reference sequence). Adults between about 18 and 95 years of age took part from fewer than 30 US areas. Symptom resolution, clearance, or two negative PCRs marked the recovered donors of Cohort 3. This clone was counted a single time. In the authors' methods: It was from reference gene primer amplification that nucleated cell counts were estimated. Profiled with immunoSEQ multiplex PCR; TCRdb holds only in-frame clones, not every one. The DNA gave D and trimming, while V, J and clone size come from that table. The sample yields about 280,000 clones, approximately 90% seen once.

The receptor's source is a middle-aged woman who had recovered from COVID-19. The chain employs TRBV7-9 and TRBJ2-5; D is perhaps TRBD2 (5 bases). The sequencing input was PBMCs or T cells enriched from blood (not recorded which). CDR3 amino acids: CASSRPGGETQYF. CDR3 DNA: TGTGCCAGCAGCCGACCGGGCGGGGAGACCCAGTACTTC.